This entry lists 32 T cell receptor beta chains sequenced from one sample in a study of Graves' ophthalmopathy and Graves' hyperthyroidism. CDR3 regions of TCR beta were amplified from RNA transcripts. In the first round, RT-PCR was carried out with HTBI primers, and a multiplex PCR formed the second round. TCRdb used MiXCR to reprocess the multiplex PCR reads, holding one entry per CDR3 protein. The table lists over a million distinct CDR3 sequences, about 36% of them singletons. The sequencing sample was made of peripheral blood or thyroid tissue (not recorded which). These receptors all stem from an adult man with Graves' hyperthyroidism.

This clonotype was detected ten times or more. The CDR3: CASSPEVDWSSYEQYF. The DNA for the CDR3 is TGTGCCAGCAGCCCCGAGGTGGACTGGAGCTCCTACGAGCAGTACTTC. The chain combines TRBV5-6 with TRBJ2-7, with D maybe TRBD2 (5 bases). The CDR3 is made up of 16 amino acids. CDR1 is SGHDT, CDR2 YYEEEE, per germline. Trimming took off 4 bases at V and 0 bases at J, with 17 bases between the two ends.

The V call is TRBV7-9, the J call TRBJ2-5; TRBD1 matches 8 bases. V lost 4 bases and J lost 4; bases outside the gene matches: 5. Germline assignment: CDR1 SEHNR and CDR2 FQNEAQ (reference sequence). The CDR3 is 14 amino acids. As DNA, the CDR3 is TGTGCCAGCAGCTCGACAGGGGCCTTAGAGACCCAGTACTTC. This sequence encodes CASSSTGALETQYF.

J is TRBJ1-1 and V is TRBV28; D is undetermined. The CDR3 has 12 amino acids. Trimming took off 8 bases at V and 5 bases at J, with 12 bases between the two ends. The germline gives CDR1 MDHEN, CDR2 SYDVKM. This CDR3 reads CASGNTVTEAFF. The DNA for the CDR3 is TGTGCCAGCGGGAATACTGTGACTGAAGCTTTCTTT.

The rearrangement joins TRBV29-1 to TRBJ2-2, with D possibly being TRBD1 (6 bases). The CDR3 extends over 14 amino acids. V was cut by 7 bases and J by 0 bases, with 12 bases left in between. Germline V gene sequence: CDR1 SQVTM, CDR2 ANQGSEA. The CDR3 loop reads CSALDRPNTGELFF. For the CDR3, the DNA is TGCAGCGCCTTGGACAGACCGAACACCGGGGAGCTGTTTTTT.

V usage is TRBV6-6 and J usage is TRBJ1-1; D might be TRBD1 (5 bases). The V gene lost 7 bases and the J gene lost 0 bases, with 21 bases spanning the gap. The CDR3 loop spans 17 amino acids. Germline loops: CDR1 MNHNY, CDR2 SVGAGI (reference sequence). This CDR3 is CASTETGGFSMNTEAFF. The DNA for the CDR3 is TGTGCCAGCACCGAAACCGGGGGGTTTAGCATGAACACTGAAGCTTTCTTT.

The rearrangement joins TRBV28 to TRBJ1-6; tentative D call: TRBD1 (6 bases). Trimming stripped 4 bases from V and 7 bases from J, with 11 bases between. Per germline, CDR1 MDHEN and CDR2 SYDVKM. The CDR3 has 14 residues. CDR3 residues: CASSYTGLNSPLHF. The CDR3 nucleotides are TGTGCCAGCAGTTATACAGGGCTCAATTCACCCCTCCACTTT.

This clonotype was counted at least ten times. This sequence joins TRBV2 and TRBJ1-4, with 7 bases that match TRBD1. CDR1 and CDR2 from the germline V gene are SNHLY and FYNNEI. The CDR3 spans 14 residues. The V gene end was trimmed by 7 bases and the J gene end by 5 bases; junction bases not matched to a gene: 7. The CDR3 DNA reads TGTGCCAGCAAGCCGGGACAGCAAAATGAAAAACTGTTTTTT. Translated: CASKPGQQNEKLFF.

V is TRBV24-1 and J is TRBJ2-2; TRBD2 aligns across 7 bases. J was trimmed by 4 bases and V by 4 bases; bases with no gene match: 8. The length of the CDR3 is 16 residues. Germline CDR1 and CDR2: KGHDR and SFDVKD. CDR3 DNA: TGTGCCACCAGTGAATCGTCGGCTAGCGGCACCGGGGAGCTGTTTTTT. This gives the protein CATSESSASGTGELFF.

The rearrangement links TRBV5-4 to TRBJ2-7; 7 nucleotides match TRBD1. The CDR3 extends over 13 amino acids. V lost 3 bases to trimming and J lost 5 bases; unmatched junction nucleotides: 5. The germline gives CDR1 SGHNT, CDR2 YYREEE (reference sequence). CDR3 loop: CASSSQGFHEQYF. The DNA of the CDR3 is TGTGCCAGCAGCTCACAGGGGTTCCACGAGCAGTACTTC.

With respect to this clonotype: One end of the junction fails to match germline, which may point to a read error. The CDR3 spells CASSLVWPQEAQYF. The CDR3 region has the DNA TGCGCCAGCAGCTTGGTTTGGCCCCAAGAGGCCCAGTACTTC. The rearrangement joins TRBV5-1 to TRBJ2-5, with D unclear. This CDR3 comprises 14 residues. Looked up from germline, CDR1 is SGHRS and CDR2 is YFSETQ. Full variable domain (missing parts from reference TRBV5-1 and TRBJ2-5): KAGVTQTPRYLIKTRGQQVTLSCSPISGHRSVSWYQQTPGQGLQFLFEYFSETQRNKGNFPGRFSGRQFSNSRSEMNVSTLELGDSALYLCASSLVWPQEAQYFGPGTRLLVL.

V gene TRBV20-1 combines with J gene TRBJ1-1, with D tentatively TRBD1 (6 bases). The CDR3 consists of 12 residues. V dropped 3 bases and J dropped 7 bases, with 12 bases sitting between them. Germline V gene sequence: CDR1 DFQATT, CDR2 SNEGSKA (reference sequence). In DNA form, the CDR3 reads TGCAGTGCTAGGGGGGGCCCCTTTGAAGCTTTCTTT. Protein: CSARGGPFEAFF.

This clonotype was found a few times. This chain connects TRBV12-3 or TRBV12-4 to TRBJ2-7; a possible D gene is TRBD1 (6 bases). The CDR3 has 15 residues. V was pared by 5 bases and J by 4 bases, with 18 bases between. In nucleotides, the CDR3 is TGTGCCAGCAGTAACGCAGGGGATCTTGGGTACGAGCAGTACTTC. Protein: CASSNAGDLGYEQYF.

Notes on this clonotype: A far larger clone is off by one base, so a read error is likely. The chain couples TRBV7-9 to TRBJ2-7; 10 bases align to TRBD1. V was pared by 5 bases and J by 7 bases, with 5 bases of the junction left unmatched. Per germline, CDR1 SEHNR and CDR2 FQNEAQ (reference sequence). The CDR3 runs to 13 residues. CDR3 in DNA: TGTGCCAGCAGCCAGGGACAGGGGCAGGAGCAGTACTTC. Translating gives CASSQGQGQEQYF.

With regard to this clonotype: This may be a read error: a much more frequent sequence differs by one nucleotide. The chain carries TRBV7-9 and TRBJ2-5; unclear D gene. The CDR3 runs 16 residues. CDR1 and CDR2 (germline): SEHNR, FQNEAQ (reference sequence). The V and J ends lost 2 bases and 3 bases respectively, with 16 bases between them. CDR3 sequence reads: CASSLLPTAVEETQYF. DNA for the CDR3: TGTGCCAGCAGCTTATTACCTACAGCAGTAGAAGAGACCCAGTACTTC.

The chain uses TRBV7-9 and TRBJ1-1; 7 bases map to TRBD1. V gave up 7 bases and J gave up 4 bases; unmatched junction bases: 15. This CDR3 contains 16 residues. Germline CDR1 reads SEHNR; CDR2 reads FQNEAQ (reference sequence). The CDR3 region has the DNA TGTGCCAGCAAGGAGACAGGGTGGGTAGTAGGCACTGAAGCTTTCTTT. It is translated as CASKETGWVVGTEAFF.

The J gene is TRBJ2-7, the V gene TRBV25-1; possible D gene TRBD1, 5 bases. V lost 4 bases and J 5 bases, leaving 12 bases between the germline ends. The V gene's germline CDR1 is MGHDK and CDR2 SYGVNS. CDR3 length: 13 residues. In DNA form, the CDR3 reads TGTGCCAGCAGTGCCGCAGACAGCCACGAGCAGTACTTC. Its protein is CASSAADSHEQYF.

This CDR3 is CSATSDRWQYF. In nucleotides, the CDR3 is TGCAGTGCGACCTCGGACAGGTGGCAGTACTTC. V gene TRBV20-1 combines with J gene TRBJ2-7; 7 bases agree with TRBD1. The CDR3 contains 11 residues. Germline V gives CDR1 DFQATT, CDR2 SNEGSKA (reference sequence). Trimming removed 6 bases from V and 9 bases from J; junction bases left unmatched: 8.

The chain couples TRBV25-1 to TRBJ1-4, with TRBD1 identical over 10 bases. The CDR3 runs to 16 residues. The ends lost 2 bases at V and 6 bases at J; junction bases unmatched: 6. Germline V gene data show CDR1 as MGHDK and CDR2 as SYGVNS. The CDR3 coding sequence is TGTGCCAGCAGTGAAGCCGTGGGGACAGGGGATGAAAAACTGTTTTTT. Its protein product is CASSEAVGTGDEKLFF.

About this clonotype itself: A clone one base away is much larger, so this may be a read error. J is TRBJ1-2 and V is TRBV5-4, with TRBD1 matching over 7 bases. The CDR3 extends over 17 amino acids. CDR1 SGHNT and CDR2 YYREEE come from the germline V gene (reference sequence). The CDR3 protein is CASSLVNRGLANYDYTF. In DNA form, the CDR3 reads TGTGCCAGCAGCTTGGTCAACAGGGGTCTAGCTAACTATGACTACACCTTC.

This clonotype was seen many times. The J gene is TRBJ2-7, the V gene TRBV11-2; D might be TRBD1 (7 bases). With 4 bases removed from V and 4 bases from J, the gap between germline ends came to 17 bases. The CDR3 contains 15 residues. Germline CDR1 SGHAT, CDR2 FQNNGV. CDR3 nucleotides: TGTGCCAGCAGCTCAGGAGGAGGGGGCGCATACGAGCAGTACTTC. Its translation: CASSSGGGGAYEQYF.

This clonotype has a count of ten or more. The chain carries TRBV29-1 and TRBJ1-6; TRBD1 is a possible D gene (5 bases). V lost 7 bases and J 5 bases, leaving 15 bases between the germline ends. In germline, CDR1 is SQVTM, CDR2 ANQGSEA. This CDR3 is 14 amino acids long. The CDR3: CSATIGADNSPLHF. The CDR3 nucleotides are TGCAGCGCAACAATCGGGGCGGATAATTCACCCCTCCACTTT.

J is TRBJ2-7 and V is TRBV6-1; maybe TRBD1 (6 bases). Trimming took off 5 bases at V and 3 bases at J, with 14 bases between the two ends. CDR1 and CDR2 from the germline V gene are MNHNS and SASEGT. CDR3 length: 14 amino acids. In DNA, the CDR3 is TGTGCCAGCAGTCAATCAGGGGCCCTCTACGAGCAGTACTTC. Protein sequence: CASSQSGALYEQYF.

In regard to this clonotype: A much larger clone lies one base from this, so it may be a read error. In DNA form, the CDR3 reads TGTGCCAGCAGCTCCGATGGGACAGGGCGTATACCCCTCCACTTT. It translates to CASSSDGTGRIPLHF. V is TRBV5-6 and J is TRBJ1-6, with 9 bases aligning to TRBD1. The J segment lost 12 bases and the V segment lost 3 bases, leaving 10 bases of the junction unmatched. The CDR3 has 15 residues. The germline V gene encodes CDR1 SGHDT and CDR2 YYEEEE.

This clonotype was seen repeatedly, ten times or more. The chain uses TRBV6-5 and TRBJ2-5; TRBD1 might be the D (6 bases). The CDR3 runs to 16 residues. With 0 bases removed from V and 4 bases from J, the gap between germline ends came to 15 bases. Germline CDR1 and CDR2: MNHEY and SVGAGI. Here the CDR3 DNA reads TGTGCCAGCAGTTACTCAGGCAGGGGATTTCCAGAGACCCAGTACTTC. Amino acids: CASSYSGRGFPETQYF.

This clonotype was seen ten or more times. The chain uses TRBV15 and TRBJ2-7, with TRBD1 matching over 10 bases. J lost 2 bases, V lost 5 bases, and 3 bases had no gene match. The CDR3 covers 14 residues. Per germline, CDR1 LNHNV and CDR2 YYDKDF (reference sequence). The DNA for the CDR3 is TGTGCCACCAGCGCAGGACAGGGGGCCTACGAGCAGTACTTC. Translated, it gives CATSAGQGAYEQYF.

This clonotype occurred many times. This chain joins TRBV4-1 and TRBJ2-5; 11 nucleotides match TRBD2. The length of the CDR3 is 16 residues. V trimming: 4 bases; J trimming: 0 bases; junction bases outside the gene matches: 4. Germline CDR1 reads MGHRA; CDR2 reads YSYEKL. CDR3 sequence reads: CASSPGTSGYQETQYF. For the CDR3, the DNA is TGCGCCAGCAGCCCAGGGACTAGCGGTTACCAAGAGACCCAGTACTTC.

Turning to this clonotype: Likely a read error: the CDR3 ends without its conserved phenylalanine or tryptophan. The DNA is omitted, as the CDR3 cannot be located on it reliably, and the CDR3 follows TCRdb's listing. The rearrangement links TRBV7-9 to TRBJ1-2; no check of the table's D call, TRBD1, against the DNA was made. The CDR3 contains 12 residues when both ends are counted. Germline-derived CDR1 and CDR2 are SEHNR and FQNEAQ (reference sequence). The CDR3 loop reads CATRGRQGPLYL.

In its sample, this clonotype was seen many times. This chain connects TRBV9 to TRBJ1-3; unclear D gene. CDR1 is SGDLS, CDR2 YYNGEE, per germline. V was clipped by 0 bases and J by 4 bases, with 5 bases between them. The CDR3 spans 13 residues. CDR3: CASSVVGGNTIYF. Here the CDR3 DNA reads TGTGCCAGCAGCGTAGTTGGCGGAAACACCATATATTTT.

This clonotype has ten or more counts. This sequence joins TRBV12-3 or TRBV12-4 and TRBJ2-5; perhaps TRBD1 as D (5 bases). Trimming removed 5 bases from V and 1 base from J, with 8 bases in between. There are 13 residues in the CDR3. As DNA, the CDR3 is TGTGCCAGCAGTCCGGACACCCAAGAGACCCAGTACTTC. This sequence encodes CASSPDTQETQYF.

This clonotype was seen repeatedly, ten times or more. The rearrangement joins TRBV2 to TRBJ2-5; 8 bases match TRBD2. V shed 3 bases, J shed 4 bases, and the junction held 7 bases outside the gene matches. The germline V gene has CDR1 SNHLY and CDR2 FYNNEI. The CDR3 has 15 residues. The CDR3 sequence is CASSDAAGVRETQYF. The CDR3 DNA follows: TGTGCCAGCAGTGATGCAGCGGGAGTACGAGAGACCCAGTACTTC.

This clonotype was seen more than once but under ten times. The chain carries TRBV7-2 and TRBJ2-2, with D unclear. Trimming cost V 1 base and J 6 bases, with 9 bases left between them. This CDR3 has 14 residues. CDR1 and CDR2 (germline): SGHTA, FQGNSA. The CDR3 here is CASSLEGRPGELFF. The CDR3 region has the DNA TGTGCCAGCAGCTTAGAGGGCAGGCCCGGGGAGCTGTTTTTT.

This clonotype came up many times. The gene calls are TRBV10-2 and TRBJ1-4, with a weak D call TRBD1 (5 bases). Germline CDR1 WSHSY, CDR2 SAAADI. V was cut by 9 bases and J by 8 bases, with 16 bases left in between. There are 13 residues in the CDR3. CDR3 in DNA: TGCGCCAGTTCCAGGGCCGGGGACGAAAAACTGTTTTTT. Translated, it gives CASSRAGDEKLFF.